These T cell receptor beta chains were read from a single sample in a study of cytomegalovirus exposure and HLA in healthy donors. Data came from immunoSEQ multiplex PCR; TCRdb stores just in-frame clones and leaves some out. The table lists about 150,000 clones, around 82% of them singletons. Sequencing was performed on PBMCs. These receptors all stem from a woman between 35 and 50 years old in good health and CMV-seropositive. CDR3s include the opening cysteine and the closing phenylalanine or tryptophan. The D gene is left open where the match is weak. Expanded clones get a size class; other rows say once, few or many, or leave the size out.

. | TRBJ2-3 | TRBD1 | TRBV7-9 | TGTGCCAGCAGCTTACTACAGGGGCCAGATACGCAGTATTTT | CASSLLQGPDTQYF
. | TRBJ2-7 | TRBD1 | TRBV29-1 | TGCAGCGTAGAAAAGACAGGGGGGCAGTACTTC | CSVEKTGGQYF
. | TRBJ2-3 | TRBD2 | TRBV2 | TGTGCCAGCAGTGACGGGGGGGCTAGCACAGATACGCAGTATTTT | CASSDGGASTDTQYF
. | TRBJ2-5 | . | TRBV7-9 | TGTGCCAGCAGCTTAAGGGTAGAGGGAGAGACCCAGTACTTC | CASSLRVEGETQYF
. | TRBJ1-1 | . | TRBV6-1 | TGTGCCAGCAGTGAAGTGGGGGGTCAGAGGGCTTTCTTT | CASSEVGGQRAFF
. | TRBJ1-5 | . | TRBV28 | TGTGCCAGCAGTTTATCCCCCACACAGGTTTCGAGTAATCAGCCCCAGCATTTT | CASSLSPTQVSSNQPQHF
. | TRBJ2-7 | . | TRBV7-2 | TGTGCCAGCAGCTTGCAGCGGATAAGCTCCTACGAGCAGTACTTC | CASSLQRISSYEQYF
. | TRBJ2-7 | . | TRBV11-2 | TGTGCCAGCAGCTCCTACTACGAGCAGTACTTC | CASSSYYEQYF
. | TRBJ2-7 | TRBD1 | TRBV7-9 | TGTGCCAGCAGCCGGGGACAGGGAGATTACGAGCAGTACTTC | CASSRGQGDYEQYF
. | TRBJ2-7 | . | TRBV28 | TGTGCCAGCAGTTTAGGTACGGGAGTCTCCGAGCAGTACTTC | CASSLGTGVSEQYF
. | TRBJ1-1 | . | TRBV6-5 | TGTGCCAGCACGAAAGGCGGTAGCACTGAAGCTTTCTTT | CASTKGGSTEAFF
. | TRBJ2-5 | TRBD2 | TRBV11-3 | TGTGCCAGCAGCCCGGGGACTAGCTTTTTGGAGACCCAGTACTTC | CASSPGTSFLETQYF
. | TRBJ2-7 | . | TRBV5-8 | TGTGCCAGCAGCTTGGGCCAGCGTGGATCCTACGAGCAGTACTTC | CASSLGQRGSYEQYF
once | TRBJ2-1 | . | TRBV7-8 | TGTGCCAGCAGCTTAGTTAGCGGAAACAATGAGCAGTTCTTC | CASSLVSGNNEQFF
. | TRBJ2-6 | . | TRBV27 | TGTGCCAGCAGTTATACAAATAAGGGGTTTGGGGCCAACGTCCTGACTTTC | CASSYTNKGFGANVLTF
. | TRBJ1-4 | TRBD1 | TRBV7-2 | TGTGCCAGCAGCCGGGACAGGGGTGACAATGAAAAACTGTTTTTT | CASSRDRGDNEKLFF
once | TRBJ2-2 | . | TRBV6-5 | TGTGCCAGCAGAAGAGGGTTCGGGACCGGGGAGCTGTTTTTT | CASRRGFGTGELFF